This T cell receptor (beta chain) came from a study of shared clonotypes between healthy human individuals (TCRdb year 2020). In terms of the full investigation: Two women and a few men aged 18 to 49 years were included in the cohort. For each donor, three plates each were used for CD4 naive and CD4 memory, two plates were used for CD8 naive, and one plate was used for CD8 memory. The study deeply sequenced blood TCR repertoires of several healthy adults to estimate repertoire size and the extent of clonotype sharing between individuals. Libraries were prepared and TCR repertoires were sequenced by different laboratories using diverse techniques, in order to increase sequencing depth and limit assay-specific biases. Between about 0.94 and 8.9 billion PBMCs per donor were obtained by leukapheresis.

Using the deep immunoSEQ assay, TCR CDR3 regions were amplified from genomic DNA by multiplex PCR. Extracted genomic DNA from each cell subset was spread evenly across all wells of several immunoSEQ 96-well plates, with each plate serving as a replicate. For sorted subsets, around 200 ng genomic DNA, equal to 30,000 to 35,000 T cell genomes, was loaded into each replicate PCR. The purified libraries were quantified using a Qubit 3.0 fluorometer, sized with a Bioanalyzer 2100, and then quantified again using the KAPA Library Quantification kit. Every immunoSEQ 96-well plate was sequenced on a separate single-read 150-cycle Illumina NextSeq 550 flow cell. On the authors' methods: Because the immunoSEQ output included only junctional sequences and no quality scores, the filtering could not be the same as the filtering used for full-length reads. Sequences were annotated with PyIR, a Python wrapper for IgBLAST v1.9, using IMGT germline references to assign V/J genes and CDR3. Any read was removed if the V/J assignment was weak (E-value above 1e-6), the CDR3 was missing, or the read contained stop codons, out-of-frame junctions, or ambiguous translated residues. V3J clonotypes were defined as sequences sharing an identical inferred V gene, J gene, and CDR3 amino acid sequence. Percentage overlap between repertoires was computed as shared unique clonotypes divided by the size of the smaller repertoire. RTK rarefaction, the Chao1 estimator, and Recon v2.1 estimates of unobserved clonotypes were used to assess repertoire richness. Generation probabilities were computed with OLGA for all TCRbeta clonotypes obtained by the gDNA method from a few donors. TCRdb stores this immuneACCESS table with in-frame sequences only. Part of the clones is absent; in the studies checked, under half of the shortfall reflects unresolved V genes, and no reason is known for the rest. V and J calls and clone size are copied from that table; D and trimming were computed from the DNA. This sample comprises approximately 940,000 clones, around 80% of them detected only once. The top ten clones comprise around 1.5% of the sample.

Study-wide findings and limitations: Naive subsets generally had larger estimated clonotype richness than memory subsets did. Sampling was restricted to blood, and TCR repertoires in tissue are likely to differ from TCR repertoires in blood. Sharing across several donors was observed for 5% to 6.5% of naive CD4, less than 4% of naive CD8, roughly 2.4% of memory CD4, and about 0.38% of memory CD8 clonotypes. Rarefaction of sorted-subset datasets indicated incomplete sequencing despite the large sequencing depth. Pairwise subsampling indicated that sequencing depth was expected to affect the degree of clonotype sharing among donors. The genetic and exposure-history diversity represented was limited by the small number of donors. Compared with non-shared clonotypes, the clonotypes found in all four sorted-subset donors had higher generation probabilities.

The donors were healthy, HIV-negative adults who had no recently reported acute infections or vaccinations. Every donor was a Caucasian adult residing in Nashville, Tennessee, USA. CD4+ T cells were enriched by magnetic negative selection, after which naive cells were positively selected on CD45RA and the negative fraction was taken as the memory subset. After blood collection by leukapheresis, PBMCs were isolated using Ficoll-Histopaque density gradient centrifugation and then cryopreserved in the vapor phase of liquid nitrogen. Analytical flow cytometry was used to check the purity and quantity of each magnetically sorted T cell population. Genomic DNA was isolated from each sorted fraction and quantified by UV absorbance on a Nanodrop 2000c. Taken from cysteine to phenylalanine, the CDR3 has 15 residues. CDR3 DNA only is kept here, 45 bases in frame from base 1. CDR1 and CDR2, looked up from the germline V gene, are MNHEY and SVGAGI. V drops 5 bases and J drops 1 base, leaving 13 bases in between.

This clone was observed a single time. Its binding antigen is unknown. Base qualities are not at hand, and no much larger clone is one base apart. This sequence originates from a man aged 18 to 30 in good health. The chain uses TRBV6-5 and TRBJ2-3, with the D gene possibly TRBD1 or TRBD2, each one fitting 5 bases. The sample comprised memory CD4+ T cells sorted from blood. The cell subset or site tag for this specimen amounts to: CD45RA-negative fraction. The CDR3 in this case is CASSRRDRRTDTQYF. At the DNA level, the sequence is TGTGCCAGCAGTAGAAGGGACCGACGCACAGATACGCAGTATTTT.